The 14 T cell receptor beta chains below come from one sample, sequenced in a study of shared clonotypes between healthy human individuals. It was CD45RO-negative cells, positively selected for CCR7, that made up naive CD8 cells, with terminally differentiated effector memory CD45RA+ cells excluded. TCRdb's copy holds only in-frame clones and misses some; the assay was immunoSEQ multiplex PCR. This table has some 2 million clones, about 94% appearing once. Material for sequencing was naive CD8+ T cells sorted from blood. These receptors were taken from a man between 18 and 35 years old in good health.

The CDR3 here is CASSLTGGEQFF. CDR3 bases: TGCGCCAGCAGCCTCACGGGCGGTGAGCAGTTCTTC. This rearrangement joins TRBV4-1 to TRBJ2-1; unclear D gene. V was shortened by 4 bases and J by 9 bases, with 10 bases between the two germline ends. The germline V gene has CDR1 MGHRA and CDR2 YSYEKL. The CDR3 loop spans 12 amino acids.

With regard to this clone: This CDR3 is also generated by other DNA sequences in the sample. The chain couples TRBV9 to TRBJ2-7; no reliable D call. CDR3 length equals 13 residues. CDR1 and CDR2 from the germline V gene are SGDLS and YYNGEE. V dropped 0 bases and J dropped 5 bases, with 9 bases sitting between them. The CDR3 loop reads CASSVGSGDEQYF. DNA of the CDR3: TGTGCCAGCAGCGTAGGGTCCGGAGACGAGCAGTACTTC.

The chain carries TRBV6-6 and TRBJ1-2; 7 bases are a match to TRBD1. The length of the CDR3 is 14 residues. The V gene's germline CDR1 is MNHNY and CDR2 SVGAGI (reference sequence). V lost 0 bases and J lost 5; bases outside the gene matches: 3. The CDR3 protein is CASSYSGTEYGYTF. CDR3 DNA: TGTGCCAGCAGTTACTCTGGGACAGAGTATGGCTACACCTTC.

The V call is TRBV19, the J call TRBJ2-2; D might be TRBD2 (6 bases). V gave up 6 bases and J gave up 4 bases, with 9 bases separating them. There are 13 residues in the CDR3. CDR1 and CDR2 from the germline V gene are LNHDA and SQIVND (reference sequence). The CDR3 here is CASSPGSTGELFF. DNA for the CDR3: TGTGCCAGTAGCCCCGGGAGCACCGGGGAGCTGTTTTTT.

J is TRBJ2-7 and V is TRBV19, with 9 bases matching TRBD2. The CDR3 totals 17 residues. Germline CDR1 is LNHDA and CDR2 is SQIVND (reference sequence). V was pared by 2 bases and J by 1 base, with 9 bases of the junction left unmatched. CDR3 DNA sequence: TGTGCCAGTAGTATATCCCAGGAGGGACTAGCTTCCTACGAGCAGTACTTC. Translated, it gives CASSISQEGLASYEQYF.

A word on this clone: The sample has other DNA sequences that encode this CDR3 too. The chain links TRBV5-1 to TRBJ2-7; no definite D call. This CDR3 has 13 amino acids. From germline, CDR1 is SGHRS and CDR2 YFSETQ. V was cut by 0 bases and J by 3 bases, with 7 bases left in between. CDR3 bases: TGCGCCAGCAGCTTGGCGGCCAGCTACGAGCAGTACTTC. Translating gives CASSLAASYEQYF.

This rearrangement joins TRBV4-1 to TRBJ2-5, with D possibly being TRBD2 (6 bases). Between the trimmed V and J ends, which lost 3 bases and 1 base, there was a span of 18 bases. The CDR3 totals 17 residues. Germline-derived CDR1 and CDR2 are MGHRA and YSYEKL. The CDR3 reads CASSQSGDLRGQETQYF. The CDR3 nucleotides are TGCGCCAGCAGCCAGAGTGGGGACTTGCGGGGCCAAGAGACCCAGTACTTC.

J is TRBJ2-3 and V is TRBV25-1; D possibly corresponds to TRBD1 (6 bases). Trimming stripped 5 bases from V and 5 bases from J, with 8 bases between. The germline gives CDR1 MGHDK, CDR2 SYGVNS. The CDR3 has 12 amino acids. The chain's CDR3 is CASSWGQDTQYF. The CDR3 region has the DNA TGTGCCAGCAGTTGGGGGCAAGATACGCAGTATTTT. Filled out from reference TRBV25-1 and TRBJ2-3, the complete variable domain reads EADIYQTPRYLVIGTGKKITLECSQTMGHDKMYWYQQDPGMELHLIHYSYGVNSTEKGDLSSESTVSRIRTEHFPLTLESARPSHTSQYLCASSWGQDTQYFGPGTRLTVL.

The V gene is TRBV9, the J gene TRBJ1-2; unclear D gene. CDR3 length equals 15 residues. The ends were cut back, 4 bases at V and 0 bases at J, with 13 bases in the middle. Germline-derived CDR1 and CDR2 are SGDLS and YYNGEE. The CDR3 loop reads CASSRVTGANYGYTF. The CDR3 coding sequence is TGTGCCAGCAGCAGAGTGACGGGAGCTAACTATGGCTACACCTTC. Based on the CDR3 plus reference TRBV9 and TRBJ1-2, the full variable domain is DSGVTQTPKHLITATGQRVTLRCSPRSGDLSVYWYQQSLDQGLQFLIQYYNGEERAKGNILERFSAQQFPDLHSELNLSSLELGDSALYFCASSRVTGANYGYTFGSGTRLTVV.

On this clone itself: This CDR3 is also generated by other DNA sequences in the sample. V is TRBV28 and J is TRBJ1-1; no reliable D call. V lost 3 bases, J lost 4 bases, and 3 bases lay in between. This CDR3 is 11 amino acids long. The germline CDR1 and CDR2 sequences are MDHEN and SYDVKM. The CDR3 sequence: CASSLGTEAFF. The CDR3 DNA reads as TGTGCCAGCAGTTTGGGCACTGAAGCTTTCTTT.

The CDR3 DNA reads TGTGCCAGCAGCACCTATTGGGGTTCTCTATACGAGCAGTACTTC. Its translation: CASSTYWGSLYEQYF. V is TRBV7-2 and J is TRBJ2-7; no definite D call. Between the trimmed V and J ends, which lost 5 bases and 4 bases, there was a span of 18 bases. Germline CDR1 reads SGHTA; CDR2 reads FQGNSA. The CDR3 runs 15 residues.

V is TRBV6-6 and J is TRBJ1-2; unclear D gene. CDR1 is MNHNY, CDR2 SVGAGI, per germline (reference sequence). The V end lost 2 bases, the J end lost 6 bases, and 10 bases lay between the germline ends. This CDR3 spans 13 amino acids. This CDR3 reads CASSYVATDGYTF. The CDR3, as DNA: TGTGCCAGCAGTTACGTGGCAACGGATGGCTACACCTTC.

The rearrangement joins TRBV25-1 to TRBJ2-1; 11 bases agree with TRBD2. CDR1 is MGHDK and CDR2 is SYGVNS in the germline V gene. The CDR3 covers 16 residues. Unmatched junction bases numbered 7, after V lost 2 bases and J lost 7 bases. CDR3 loop: CASSELLAGDANEQFF. CDR3 nucleotides: TGTGCCAGCAGTGAACTACTAGCGGGGGACGCGAATGAGCAGTTCTTC.

This clone has only one observation. The rearrangement uses TRBV6-5 and TRBJ1-6; D is uncertain. V lost 0 bases to trimming and J lost 3 bases, with 9 bases between them. Germline V gives CDR1 MNHEY, CDR2 SVGAGI. The CDR3 covers 16 residues. As DNA, the CDR3 is TGTGCCAGCAGTTACTCGAAACAAATCTATAATTCACCCCTCCACTTT. Its protein product is CASSYSKQIYNSPLHF.